This TCR beta chain was obtained from a study of OX40 agonist ivuxolimab in advanced cancers. The length of the CDR3 is 13 residues. CDR1 is LNHNV and CDR2 is YYDKDF in the germline V gene (reference sequence). V was pared by 0 bases and J by 5 bases, with 4 bases between. Profiled with immunoSEQ multiplex PCR; TCRdb holds only in-frame clones, not every one. The sample gives approximately 70,000 clones, 90% of which show up once; under 0.6% is in the top ten. This sequence originates from an adult with an advanced solid tumor such as melanoma, head and neck, liver or kidney cancer. The gene calls are TRBV15 and TRBJ2-2; D call uncertain. Material: CD4+ or CD8+ T cells sorted from blood, obtained in a trial of the OX40 agonist ivuxolimab. CDR3 sequence reads: CATSRERTGELFF. The CDR3 DNA sequence: TGTGCCACCAGCAGAGAGCGGACCGGGGAGCTGTTTTTT.